This TCR beta chain comes out of a study of T cell responses to AZD1222 COVID-19 vaccine. Overall study: Second-dose schedules of about 4 or about 12 weeks were combined. General study findings and limits: After two AZD1222 doses, spike-specific TCR breadth and depth rose versus day 0.

This CDR3 region has 15 residues. Per the germline V gene, CDR1 is LNHDA and CDR2 is SQIVND (reference sequence). Trimming at V came to 6 bases and at J to 5 bases, leaving 10 bases not matched to a gene. Only in-frame clones appear in the TCRdb table, and some are missing; sequencing was by immunoSEQ multiplex PCR. The sample records around 100,000 clones, over 90% being singletons. To note about this clone: Its antigen is unidentified.

The V gene is TRBV19, the J gene TRBJ1-2, with 9 bases that match TRBD1. Source: peripheral blood, taken on day 0 of AZD1222 vaccination. The TCR was taken from an adult in good health. This CDR3 reads CASRSAGTGQYGYTF. CDR3 DNA sequence: TGTGCCAGTAGATCCGCGGGGACAGGGCAGTATGGCTACACCTTC.